This TCR beta chain came from a study of chemoradiotherapy in HPV16-positive cancers. Assay: immunoSEQ multiplex PCR; the TCRdb copy retains only in-frame clones and omits some. The sample carries some 19,000 clones, more than 75% recorded once. The material was blood, obtained from a patient who underwent chemoradiotherapy. The sequence came from a human donor with HPV-associated anogenital cancer.

The CDR3 protein is CASSQGIAGSTDTQYF. DNA of the CDR3: TGCGCCAGCAGCCAAGGAATAGCGGGGAGCACAGATACGCAGTATTTT. V and J are TRBV4-1 and TRBJ2-3; TRBD2 agrees at 8 bases. This CDR3 has 16 residues. Trimming cost V 1 base and J 0 bases; bases outside gene matches: 3. Germline V gene data show CDR1 as MGHRA and CDR2 as YSYEKL.